The source of this T cell receptor (beta chain) is a study of T-cell memory formation after mild COVID-19 (dated by TCRdb to 2020 to 2023). Study-wide context: TCR sequence clusters from the two donors were found to be largely donor specific. Two young, previously healthy adult volunteers, one female and one male, were included in the cohort. In a couple of donors, T-cell clones that expanded and contracted after mild COVID-19 were tracked by sequencing TCRalpha and TCRbeta repertoires over time. What the research found in general, with its limitations: Clones that contracted from day 15 to 85 showed balanced CD4/CD8 phenotypes, whereas a second wave of clones that expanded from day 15 to 37 leaned towards CD4+. The study covered only a couple of mild cases, and larger cohorts including severe cases with pre-infection samples were considered necessary. Some responding clones were detected in pre-infection memory, which suggested that pre-existing cross-reactive memory T cells had joined the SARS-CoV-2 response. Contracting CD4+ clones appeared mostly in the CM and EM memory subsets, whereas CD8+ clones were enriched in EMRA. SARS-CoV-2 specificity of the second-wave clones peaking on day 37 was not confirmed.

PBMCs were isolated by Ficoll-Paque density gradient centrifugation. The CDR3, from cysteine to phenylalanine, totals 15 residues. CDR3 DNA only is kept here, 45 bases in frame from base 1. The germline ends are 9 bases apart after V is trimmed by 0 bases and J by 1 base. Taken from the germline V gene, the CDR1 and CDR2 loops are LGHNA and YNFKEQ. Concerning this clonotype itself: Its specific antigen is unknown. Per-nucleotide qualities are absent, and no much larger clonotype sits a single base away.

Sequencing was carried out with an Illumina NovaSeq 6000. Using 5'RACE with constant-segment primers, TCRalpha and TCRbeta cDNA libraries were constructed, with sample barcodes and unique molecular identifiers added in the process. Trizol reagent was used to extract RNA from every sample. The libraries were amplified in two PCR steps, and the second step added a second sample barcode and Illumina TruSeq adapters. The libraries were sequenced on an Illumina NovaSeq using 2 x 150 bp paired-end reads. Regarding the original processing steps: With migec v1.2.7, reads were demultiplexed and then collapsed into UMI-guided consensus sequences. Using mixcr v2.1.11, the UMI consensuses were aligned to TRA and TRB V and J templates and assembled into clonotypes. A clonotype was counted as expanded or contracted only if both edgeR and NoisET called the change significant, with noise models trained on biological replicates. For edgeR calls, the thresholds were a false discovery rate-adjusted p below 0.01 and a log2 fold-change of 1. As an exploratory analysis of dynamics, max-normalized trajectories of the 1000 most abundant clonotypes were examined with PCA combined with hierarchical clustering. Separately sequenced CD4+ and CD8+ repertoires were used to assign a CD4 or CD8 phenotype to each responding clone. Using fastp at Q25 and MiXCR, TCRdb reprocessed the public reads and kept productive beta chains. For every CDR3 protein sequence, its rows merge into one entry that carries the most common genes and DNA. The V and J calls and clone size are TCRdb's, not the authors'. The sample table holds over 55,000 distinct CDR3 sequences, of which around 9.5% were seen once. More than 0.95% of the sample goes to the ten largest clones.

This receptor chain uses TRBV4-2 and TRBJ1-2, with the D gene uncertain. The TCR was taken from a man younger than 35 who had mild COVID-19 (a few samples of this study predate the infection). The sample titles of this study are shuffled in the database, so cell type and time point are left out; the donor was told from shared clones. The sample comprised PBMCs or a T cell subset sorted from them (not recorded which). The CDR3 reads as follows: CASSQDRLSNYGYTF. In nucleotides, the sequence is TGTGCCAGCAGCCAAGATAGATTAAGTAACTATGGCTACACCTTC.